This T cell receptor beta chain was recovered during a study of OX40 agonist ivuxolimab in advanced cancers. Study overall: Patients in dose escalation had liver, melanoma, kidney or head and neck cancers. General study findings and limits: There were, on average, more expanded clones in CD8+ T cells than in CD4+. Some patients who did not respond also had low normalized T-cell clonal expansion.

V lost 4 bases, J lost 8 bases, and 11 bases lay in between. The germline V gene has CDR1 GTSNPN and CDR2 SVGIG (reference sequence). The CDR3 covers 12 residues. Clones were sequenced by immunoSEQ multiplex PCR, and TCRdb holds only the in-frame ones, with some missing. The sample contains some 68,000 clones, more than 85% of which appear only once. Notes on this clone: The antigen is undetermined.

The sequencing here drew on CD4+ or CD8+ T cells sorted from blood, taken in a trial of the OX40 agonist ivuxolimab. This clonotype was obtained from an adult with an advanced solid tumor such as melanoma, head and neck, liver or kidney cancer. This chain joins TRBV30 and TRBJ1-4; maybe TRBD1 (6 bases). The CDR3 here is CAWTGAGEKLFF. CDR3 DNA: TGTGCCTGGACAGGGGCAGGGGAAAAACTGTTTTTT.